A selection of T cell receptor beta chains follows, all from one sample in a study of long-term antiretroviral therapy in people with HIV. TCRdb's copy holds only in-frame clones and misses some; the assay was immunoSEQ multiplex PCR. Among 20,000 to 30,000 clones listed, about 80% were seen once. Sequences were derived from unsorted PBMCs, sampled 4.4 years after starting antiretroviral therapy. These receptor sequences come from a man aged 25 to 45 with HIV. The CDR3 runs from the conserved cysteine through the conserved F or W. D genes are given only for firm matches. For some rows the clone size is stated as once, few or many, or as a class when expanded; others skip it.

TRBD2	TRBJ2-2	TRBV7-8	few	CASSSTSGRGITGELFF	TGTGCCAGCAGCTCGACTAGCGGGAGAGGGATCACCGGGGAGCTGTTTTTT
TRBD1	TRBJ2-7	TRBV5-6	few	CASSTLTGVYEQYF	TGTGCCAGCAGCACTCTGACAGGGGTCTACGAGCAGTACTTC
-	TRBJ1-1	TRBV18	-	CASSPLQGAEAFF	TGTGCCAGCTCACCGCTACAGGGTGCTGAAGCTTTCTTT
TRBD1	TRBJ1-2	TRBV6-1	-	CASSEARSGGGGSYGYTF	TGTGCCAGCAGTGAAGCGCGGTCAGGGGGTGGGGGATCCTATGGCTACACCTTC
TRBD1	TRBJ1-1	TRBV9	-	CASSAGQVYGHTEAFF	TGTGCCAGCAGCGCCGGACAGGTATACGGACACACTGAAGCTTTCTTT
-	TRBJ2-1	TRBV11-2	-	CASSLRLGNNEQFF	TGTGCCAGCAGCCTACGACTAGGGAACAATGAGCAGTTCTTC
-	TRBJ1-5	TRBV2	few	CASSERAGQPQHF	TGTGCCAGCAGTGAGCGGGCCGGCCAGCCCCAGCATTTT
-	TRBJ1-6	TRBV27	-	CASSFARAYNSPLHF	TGTGCCAGCAGTTTCGCCAGGGCGTATAATTCACCCCTCCACTTT
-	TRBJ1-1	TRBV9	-	CASRFRDSDTTEAFF	TGTGCCAGCAGATTCCGGGACTCGGACACCACTGAAGCTTTCTTT
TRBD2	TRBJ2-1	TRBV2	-	CASSGGTGQFF	TGTGCCAGCAGCGGGGGGACGGGGCAGTTCTTC
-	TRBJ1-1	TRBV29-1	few	CSVEGDVGGRTEAFF	TGCAGCGTTGAAGGTGATGTGGGGGGGAGGACTGAAGCTTTCTTT
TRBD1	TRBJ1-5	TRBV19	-	CASNRGTYSNQPQHF	TGTGCCAGTAACAGGGGGACCTATAGCAATCAGCCCCAGCATTTT
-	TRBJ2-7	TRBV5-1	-	CASSLHILNEQYF	TGCGCCAGCAGCTTACACATTCTCAACGAGCAGTACTTC
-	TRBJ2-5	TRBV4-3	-	CASSQRRAGPPETQYF	TGCGCCAGCAGCCAAAGAAGGGCGGGCCCCCCAGAGACCCAGTACTTC
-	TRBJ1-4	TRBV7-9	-	CASSRTTNEKLFF	TGTGCCAGCAGCCGGACAACTAATGAAAAACTGTTTTTT
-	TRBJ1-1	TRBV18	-	CASSPGPFNTEAFF	TGTGCCAGCTCACCCGGGCCTTTCAACACTGAAGCTTTCTTT
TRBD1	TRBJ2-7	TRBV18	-	CASSLRDRELAYEQYF	TGTGCCAGCTCACTCAGAGACAGGGAGTTAGCCTACGAGCAGTACTTC
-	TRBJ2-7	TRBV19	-	CASSYNRASQVDEQYF	TGTGCCAGTAGTTACAATCGGGCCTCACAGGTAGACGAGCAGTACTTC
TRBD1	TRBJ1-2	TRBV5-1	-	CASSSPGQGPTYGYTF	TGCGCCAGCAGCTCACCGGGACAGGGGCCTACCTATGGCTACACCTTC
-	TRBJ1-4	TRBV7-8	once	CASSPQGGGNEKLFF	TGTGCCAGCAGCCCTCAGGGAGGAGGCAATGAAAAACTGTTTTTT
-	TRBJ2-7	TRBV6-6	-	CASSYSGSSYEQYF	TGTGCCAGCAGTTACTCGGGGAGCTCCTACGAGCAGTACTTC
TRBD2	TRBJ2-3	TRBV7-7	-	CASSLYQREDIDTQYF	TGTGCTAGCAGCTTATATCAGCGGGAGGACATAGATACGCAGTATTTT
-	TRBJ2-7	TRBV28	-	CASSSNREALSYEQYF	TGTGCCAGCAGTAGTAACAGGGAGGCCCTCTCCTACGAGCAGTACTTC
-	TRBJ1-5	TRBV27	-	CASSLGGGNQPQHF	TGTGCCAGCAGTTTAGGGGGGGGCAATCAGCCCCAGCATTTT
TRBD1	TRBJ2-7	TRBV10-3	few	CAITPGQGSQYEQYF	TGTGCCATCACTCCGGGACAGGGTAGCCAATACGAGCAGTACTTC
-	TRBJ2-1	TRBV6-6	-	CASSYGNEQFF	TGTGCCAGCAGTTATGGGAATGAGCAGTTCTTC
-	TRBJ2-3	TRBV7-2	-	CASSSRTGTDTQYF	TGTGCCAGCAGCTCTAGGACAGGCACAGATACGCAGTATTTT
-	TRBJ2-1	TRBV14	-	CASSQDWEWESPRLTQEQFF	TGTGCCAGCAGCCAAGATTGGGAATGGGAGAGCCCCCGCCTTACGCAGGAGCAGTTCTTC
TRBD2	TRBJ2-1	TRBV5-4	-	CASSSIRAAGGNEQFF	TGTGCCAGCAGCTCCATACGGGCAGCGGGGGGAAATGAGCAGTTCTTC
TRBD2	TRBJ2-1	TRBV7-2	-	CASSLAARGGGEQFF	TGTGCCAGCAGCTTAGCGGCGCGGGGGGGCGGGGAGCAGTTCTTC
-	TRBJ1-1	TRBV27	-	CASSLGGVNTEAFF	TGTGCCAGCAGTTTAGGGGGAGTGAACACTGAAGCTTTCTTT
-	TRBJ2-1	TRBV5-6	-	CASSLSGRITSKFF	TGTGCCAGCAGCTTGTCGGGGAGGATCACATCTAAGTTCTTC